This TCR beta chain derives from a study of T cell changes during pregnancy in multiple sclerosis. Sequenced by immunoSEQ multiplex PCR; TCRdb stores in-frame clones only, minus some. The repertoire includes 50,000 or so clones, 90% to 95% of them detected once, and 1.5% to 2% sits in the top ten. V lost 2 bases and J lost 4, with 15 bases in between. CDR1 is LGHNA and CDR2 is YSLEER in the germline V gene. There are 16 residues in the CDR3. The chain uses TRBV4-3 and TRBJ1-3; D call uncertain. The TCR sequence derives from a female donor with multiple sclerosis, enrolled in a pregnancy study. The specimen was peripheral blood, collected in the second trimester of pregnancy. CDR3 nucleotides: TGCGCCAGCAGCCAATCACTAGGTAATCAAGGAAACACCATATATTTT. Translating it yields CASSQSLGNQGNTIYF.